A selection of T cell receptor beta chains follows, all from one sample in a study of blood T cell repertoires in COVID-19. Assay used: immunoSEQ multiplex PCR; TCRdb lists only in-frame clones, some missing. Among 95,000 to 110,000 clones listed, roughly four fifths were seen once. The source material was peripheral blood. The receptor set was obtained from a man in his 60s with acute or convalescent COVID-19. Each CDR3 is given with its conserved first and last residue. A D gene is named only where the DNA matches it firmly. Clone sizes are given selectively: once, few, many, or a class where the clone is expanded.

clone_size | d_call | j_call | v_call | cdr3_nt | cdr3_aa
medium-sized | . | TRBJ2-2 | TRBV24-1 | TGTGCCACCAGTGACCGACAGGGCGGGGACACCGGGGAGCTGTTTTTT | CATSDRQGGDTGELFF
. | TRBD1 | TRBJ2-3 | TRBV6-5 | TGTGCCAGTAGACAGGGGCCTTACCTAGATACGCAGTATTTT | CASRQGPYLDTQYF
. | . | TRBJ1-4 | TRBV7-9 | TGTGCCAGCAGCTCCCGTGACAGTAGTCAAGGAGATGAAAAACTGTTTTTT | CASSSRDSSQGDEKLFF
. | . | TRBJ1-1 | TRBV28 | TGTGCCAGCAGTCGTCCCCTAAATACTGAAGCTTTCTTT | CASSRPLNTEAFF
. | . | TRBJ2-2 | TRBV7-3 | TGTGCCAGCACAAGCGGAGTGGGAGGGGAGCTGTTTTTT | CASTSGVGGELFF
. | . | TRBJ2-7 | TRBV12-3/TRBV12-4 | TGTGCCAGCAAAATCACAGGTCCCTACGAGCAGTACTTC | CASKITGPYEQYF
. | TRBD2 | TRBJ2-1 | TRBV29-1 | TGCAGCGTCTTAGCGGGAGGGCCCATCAATGAGCAGTTCTTC | CSVLAGGPINEQFF
. | . | TRBJ1-1 | TRBV2 | TGTGCCAGCAGTGCCGACAGGAACACTGAAGCTTTCTTT | CASSADRNTEAFF
. | TRBD2 | TRBJ2-1 | TRBV30 | TGTGCCTGGAGTGTGGGGGGGGTCCTATGGGAGCAGTTCTTC | CAWSVGGVLWEQFF
. | TRBD2 | TRBJ2-2 | TRBV28 | TGTGCCAGCAGCCGGGGACTAGCGGGGCCAGAGAGGGAGCTGTTTTTT | CASSRGLAGPERELFF
. | . | TRBJ1-1 | TRBV5-1 | TGCGCCAGCAGCTTGACTACGAGAAACACCCCGGGAGGGGCTTTCTTT | CASSLTTRNTPGGAFF
. | . | TRBJ2-7 | TRBV5-4 | TGTGCCAGCAGCTTGCCGGGGGACAGACCGAGCGAGCAGTACTTC | CASSLPGDRPSEQYF
once | . | TRBJ2-2 | TRBV19 | TGTGCCAGTAACCAGGGGAGAAACACCGGGGAGCTGTTTTTT | CASNQGRNTGELFF
once | . | TRBJ1-2 | TRBV20-1 | TGCAGTGCTAGAGCCGGGGTGAACTACACCTTC | CSARAGVNYTF
. | TRBD1 | TRBJ1-1 | TRBV27 | TGTGCCAGCAGTTTAGGGACAGGGCTCCTGAACACTGAAGCTTTCTTT | CASSLGTGLLNTEAFF
. | . | TRBJ1-1 | TRBV19 | TGTGCCAGTAGCCCCGGGAGAGAAGCTTTCTTT | CASSPGREAFF
. | . | TRBJ2-1 | TRBV6-4 | TGTGCCAGCAGTGGGAGGGGAGGAGAGCAGTTCTTC | CASSGRGGEQFF
. | TRBD2 | TRBJ2-3 | TRBV6-6 | TGTGCCAGCAGTTACCTTAGCGGGAGAGAAGGAGATACGCAGTATTTT | CASSYLSGREGDTQYF
. | . | TRBJ2-5 | TRBV6-5 | TGTGCCAGCAGTTACTTTCGTTCCGGGGAAGAGACCCAGTACTTC | CASSYFRSGEETQYF
once | . | TRBJ1-5 | TRBV19 | TGTGCCAGTAGTTCCGACCGGGGATTTAATCAGCCCCAGCATTTT | CASSSDRGFNQPQHF
few | . | TRBJ2-3 | TRBV15 | TGTGCCACCAGCAGAGATCCGAGTACAGGCGCAGATACGCAGTATTTT | CATSRDPSTGADTQYF
. | . | TRBJ2-3 | TRBV6-2/TRBV6-3 | TGTGCCAGCAGCCGCCTAGTGCGCACAGATACGCAGTATTTT | CASSRLVRTDTQYF
. | . | TRBJ2-6 | TRBV11-3 | TGTGCCAGCAGCTTAGGGTTAGGGGAACTTGGGGCCAACGTCCTGACTTTC | CASSLGLGELGANVLTF
. | . | TRBJ1-1 | TRBV28 | TGTGCCAGCAGTCGGACAAGGAGGGGAGACACTGAAGCTTTCTTT | CASSRTRRGDTEAFF
. | . | TRBJ2-7 | TRBV7-9 | TGTGCCAGCAGCGGGGGGTACTCCTACGAGCAGTACTTC | CASSGGYSYEQYF
. | . | TRBJ1-5 | TRBV5-6 | TGTGCCAGCAGCCCCGGAGGCAATCAGCCCCAGCATTTT | CASSPGGNQPQHF
. | . | TRBJ2-7 | TRBV7-2 | TGTGCCAGCAGCGCCTTCAGGGAAGAGCAGTACTTC | CASSAFREEQYF
. | TRBD2 | TRBJ2-1 | TRBV2 | TGTGCCAGCAGGAGACTAGCGGGAAATGAGCAGTTCTTC | CASRRLAGNEQFF
. | TRBD1 | TRBJ1-2 | TRBV20-1 | TGCAGTGCTAATGACAGGGGAAACTATGGCTACACCTTC | CSANDRGNYGYTF
. | . | TRBJ1-1 | TRBV11-3 | TGTGCCAGCAGCTTAGGGCAGGTTATGAACACTGAAGCTTTCTTT | CASSLGQVMNTEAFF
. | TRBD1 | TRBJ1-1 | TRBV6-5 | TGTGCCAGCAGTTACCCCGGGACAGGAAAGGACACTGAAGCTTTCTTT | CASSYPGTGKDTEAFF
once | . | TRBJ2-7 | TRBV28 | TGTGCCAGCAGGTCGGGACTCTACTACGAGCAGTACTTC | CASRSGLYYEQYF
. | TRBD1 | TRBJ1-1 | TRBV3-1/TRBV3-2 | TGTGCCAGCAGCCCTTCAGGGGGTCTCAACACTGAAGCTTTCTTT | CASSPSGGLNTEAFF
. | TRBD2 | TRBJ2-1 | TRBV29-1 | TGCAGCGTTGAAATAAGATATAGCGGGGGGAGGCACAATGAGCAGTTCTTC | CSVEIRYSGGRHNEQFF
. | . | TRBJ2-7 | TRBV5-1 | TGCGCCAGCAGCTTGGTAGGGGAAAACTACGAGCAGTACTTC | CASSLVGENYEQYF
. | TRBD2 | TRBJ2-3 | TRBV4-2 | TGTGCCAGCAGCCAAGAACCCCCCGGACTAGCGGGGAGCACAGATACGCAGTATTTT | CASSQEPPGLAGSTDTQYF
few | TRBD2 | TRBJ2-1 | TRBV19 | TGTGCCAGTAGTCTAGCGGGAGTACCCTACAATGAGCAGTTCTTC | CASSLAGVPYNEQFF
. | TRBD1 | TRBJ1-2 | TRBV5-6 | TGTGCCAGCAGCTTCTATCAGGGGGTAGGCTATGGCTACACCTTC | CASSFYQGVGYGYTF
. | TRBD1 | TRBJ1-4 | TRBV14 | TGTGCCAGCAGCCCCCTAGGGACAGGGGATGAAAAACTGTTTTTT | CASSPLGTGDEKLFF
once | . | TRBJ1-1 | TRBV4-1 | TGCGCCAGCAGCCAAACGTCCGTTGTCGGTGGACAGTTGAACACTGAAGCTTTCTTT | CASSQTSVVGGQLNTEAFF
. | TRBD1 | TRBJ2-3 | TRBV5-1 | TGCGCCAGCAGGCCGGGGACAGCAGGAACAGATACGCAGTATTTT | CASRPGTAGTDTQYF
. | . | TRBJ1-4 | TRBV30 | TGTGCCTGGAGTGTACCTGGGGCGAGTGAAAAACTGTTTTTT | CAWSVPGASEKLFF
. | . | TRBJ1-2 | TRBV29-1 | TGCAGCGTTGAACCAGGGGCATGGGGCTACACCTTC | CSVEPGAWGYTF
. | TRBD2 | TRBJ2-1 | TRBV28 | TGTGCCAGCAGTCTAGCGGGAGGGGATGAGCAGTTCTTC | CASSLAGGDEQFF
. | TRBD2 | TRBJ2-7 | TRBV6-2/TRBV6-3 | TGTGCCAGCAGTCCAATCTTTAGCGGGAGTTCCTACGAGCAGTACTTC | CASSPIFSGSSYEQYF
. | . | TRBJ2-1 | TRBV5-1 | TGCGCCAGCAGCTTGCCAGCGAATGAGCAGTTCTTC | CASSLPANEQFF
. | . | TRBJ1-1 | TRBV27 | TGTGCCAGCAGTTCGTACTTCAACACTGAAGCTTTCTTT | CASSSYFNTEAFF
. | . | TRBJ1-4 | TRBV6-5 | TGTGCCAGCAGTTACACGCCAGGGTTTGAAAAACTGTTTTTT | CASSYTPGFEKLFF
once | TRBD1 | TRBJ1-5 | TRBV19 | TGTGCCAGTAGTAATTTTGACAGGGGTATACAGCCCCAGCATTTT | CASSNFDRGIQPQHF
. | . | TRBJ2-1 | TRBV27 | TGTGCCAGCAGTACCCAGGGCTCCTACAATGAGCAGTTCTTC | CASSTQGSYNEQFF
. | TRBD1 | TRBJ1-2 | TRBV9 | TGTGCCAGCAGCGTAGAGACAGGGAACTATGGCTACACCTTC | CASSVETGNYGYTF
. | . | TRBJ1-1 | TRBV28 | TGTGCCAGCAGTCCCAGGGGTCGGGCTTTCTTT | CASSPRGRAFF
. | TRBD1 | TRBJ1-2 | TRBV19 | TGTGCCAGTAGTAAACAGGGGAACTATGGCTACACCTTC | CASSKQGNYGYTF
. | . | TRBJ2-7 | TRBV2 | TGTGCCAGCCCTAGATTCCACGAGCAGTACTTC | CASPRFHEQYF